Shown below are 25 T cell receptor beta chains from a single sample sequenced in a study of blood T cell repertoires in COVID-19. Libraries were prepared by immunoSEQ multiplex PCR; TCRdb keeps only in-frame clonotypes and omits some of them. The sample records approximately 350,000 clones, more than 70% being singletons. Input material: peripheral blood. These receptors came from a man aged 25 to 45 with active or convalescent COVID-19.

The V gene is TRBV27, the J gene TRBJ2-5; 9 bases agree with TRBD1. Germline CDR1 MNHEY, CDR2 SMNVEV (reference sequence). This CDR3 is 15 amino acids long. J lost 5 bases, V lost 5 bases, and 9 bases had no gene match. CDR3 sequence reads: CASSRGQGGYETQYF. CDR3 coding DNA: TGTGCCAGCAGTCGGGGACAGGGTGGTTACGAGACCCAGTACTTC.

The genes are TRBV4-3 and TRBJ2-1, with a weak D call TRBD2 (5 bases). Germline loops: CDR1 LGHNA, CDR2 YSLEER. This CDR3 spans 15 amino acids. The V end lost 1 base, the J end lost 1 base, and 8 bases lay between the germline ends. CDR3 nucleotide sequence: TGCGCCAGCAGCCAAGTCGGGGTTTCCTACAATGAGCAGTTCTTC. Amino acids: CASSQVGVSYNEQFF.

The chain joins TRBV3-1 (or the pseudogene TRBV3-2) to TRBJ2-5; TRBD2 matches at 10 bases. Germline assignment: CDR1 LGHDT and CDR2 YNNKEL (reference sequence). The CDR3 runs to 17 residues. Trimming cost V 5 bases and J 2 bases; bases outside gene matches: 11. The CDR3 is CASSTSPSGSYQETQYF. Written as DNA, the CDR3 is TGTGCCAGCAGCACTTCTCCTAGCGGGAGTTATCAAGAGACCCAGTACTTC.

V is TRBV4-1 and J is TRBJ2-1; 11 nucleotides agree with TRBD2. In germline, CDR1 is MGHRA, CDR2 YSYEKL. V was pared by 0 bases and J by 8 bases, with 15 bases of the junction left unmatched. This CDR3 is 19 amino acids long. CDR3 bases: TGCGCCAGCAGCCAAGAGAGTATAGCGGGGGGGCCGGGCAGCGATGAGCAGTTCTTC. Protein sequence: CASSQESIAGGPGSDEQFF.

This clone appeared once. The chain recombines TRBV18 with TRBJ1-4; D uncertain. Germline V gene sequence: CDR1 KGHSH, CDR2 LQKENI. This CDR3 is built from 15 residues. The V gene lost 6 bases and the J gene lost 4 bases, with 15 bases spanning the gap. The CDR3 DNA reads TGTGCCAGCTCCCCTTCAGGAGGGCGTAATGAAAAACTGTTTTTT. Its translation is CASSPSGGRNEKLFF.

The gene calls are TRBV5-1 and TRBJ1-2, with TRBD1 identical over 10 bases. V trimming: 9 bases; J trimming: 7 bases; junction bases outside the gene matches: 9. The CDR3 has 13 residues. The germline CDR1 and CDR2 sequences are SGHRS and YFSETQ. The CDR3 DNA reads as TGCGCCACCGGGGACAGGGGTGATGGTGGCTACACCTTC. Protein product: CATGDRGDGGYTF.

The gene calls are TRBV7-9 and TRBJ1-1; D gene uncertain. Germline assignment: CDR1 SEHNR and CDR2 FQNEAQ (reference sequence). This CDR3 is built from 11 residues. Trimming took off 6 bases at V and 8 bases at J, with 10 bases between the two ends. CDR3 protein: CASRNPGEAFF. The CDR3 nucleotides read TGTGCCAGCAGGAACCCGGGAGAAGCTTTCTTT. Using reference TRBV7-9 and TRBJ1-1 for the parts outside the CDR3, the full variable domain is DTGVSQNPRHKITKRGQNVTFRCDPISEHNRLYWYRQTLGQGPEFLTYFQNEAQLEKSRLLSDRFSAERPKGSFSTLEIQRTEQGDSAMYLCASRNPGEAFFGQGTRLTVV.

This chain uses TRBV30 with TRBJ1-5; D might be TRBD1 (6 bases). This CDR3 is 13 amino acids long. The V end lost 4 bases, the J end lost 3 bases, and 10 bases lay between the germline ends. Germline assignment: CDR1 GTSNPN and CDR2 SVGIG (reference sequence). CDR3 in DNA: TGTGCCTGGAAGGGACAATCCAATCAGCCCCAGCATTTT. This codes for CAWKGQSNQPQHF.

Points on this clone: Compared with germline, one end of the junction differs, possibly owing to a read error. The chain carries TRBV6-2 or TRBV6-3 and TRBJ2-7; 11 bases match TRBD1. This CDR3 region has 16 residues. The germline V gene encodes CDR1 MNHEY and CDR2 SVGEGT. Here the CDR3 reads CAGSYSDRGLLYEQYF. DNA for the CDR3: TGTGCCGGCAGTTACTCGGACAGGGGGCTGCTCTACGAGCAGTACTTC.

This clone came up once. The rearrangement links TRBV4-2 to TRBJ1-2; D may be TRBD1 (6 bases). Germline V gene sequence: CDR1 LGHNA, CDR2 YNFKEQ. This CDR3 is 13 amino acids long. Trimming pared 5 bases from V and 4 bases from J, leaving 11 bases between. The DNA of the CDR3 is TGTGCCAGCAGCAAACAGGACAGCTATGGCTACACCTTC. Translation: CASSKQDSYGYTF.

The CDR3 DNA is TGTGCCAGCAGTAACAGGATAACTAATGAAAAACTGTTTTTT. This gives the protein CASSNRITNEKLFF. J is TRBJ1-4 and V is TRBV6-5, with D perhaps TRBD1 (5 bases). The CDR3 is 14 amino acids. The ends were cut back, 5 bases at V and 1 base at J, with 8 bases in the middle. From germline, CDR1 is MNHEY and CDR2 SVGAGI.

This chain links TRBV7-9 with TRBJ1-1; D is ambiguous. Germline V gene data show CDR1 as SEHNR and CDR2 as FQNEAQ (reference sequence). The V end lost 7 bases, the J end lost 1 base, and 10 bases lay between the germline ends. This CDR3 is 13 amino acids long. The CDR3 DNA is TGTGCCAGCACCAGACACGAGAACACTGAAGCTTTCTTT. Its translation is CASTRHENTEAFF.

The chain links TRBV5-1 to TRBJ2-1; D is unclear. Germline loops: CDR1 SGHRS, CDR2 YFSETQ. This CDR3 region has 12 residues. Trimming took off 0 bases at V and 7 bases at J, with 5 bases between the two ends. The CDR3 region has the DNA TGCGCCAGCAGCTTGGCCAGGAATGAGCAGTTCTTC. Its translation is CASSLARNEQFF.

This CDR3 is CASSQDSGAHGYTF. CDR3 nucleotide sequence: TGTGCCAGCAGCCAAGATAGCGGGGCTCATGGCTACACCTTC. This chain links TRBV3-1 (or the pseudogene TRBV3-2) with TRBJ1-2; D might be TRBD1 (5 bases). Trimming removed 0 bases from V and 6 bases from J, with 11 bases in between. Per germline, CDR1 LGHDT and CDR2 YNNKEL (reference sequence). The CDR3 runs 14 residues.

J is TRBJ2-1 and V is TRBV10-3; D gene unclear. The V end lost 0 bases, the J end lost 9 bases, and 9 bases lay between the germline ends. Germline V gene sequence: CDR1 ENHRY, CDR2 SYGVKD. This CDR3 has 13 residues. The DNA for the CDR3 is TGTGCCATCAGTGAGTCGACGGCGGCTGAGCAGTTCTTC. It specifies CAISESTAAEQFF.

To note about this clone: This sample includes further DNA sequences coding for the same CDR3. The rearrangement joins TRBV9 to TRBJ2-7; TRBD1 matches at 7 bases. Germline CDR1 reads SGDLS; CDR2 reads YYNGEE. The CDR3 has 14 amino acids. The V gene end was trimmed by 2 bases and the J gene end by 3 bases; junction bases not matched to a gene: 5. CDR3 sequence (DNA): TGTGCCAGCAGCGTGGGCGACAGGGACTACGAGCAGTACTTC. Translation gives CASSVGDRDYEQYF.

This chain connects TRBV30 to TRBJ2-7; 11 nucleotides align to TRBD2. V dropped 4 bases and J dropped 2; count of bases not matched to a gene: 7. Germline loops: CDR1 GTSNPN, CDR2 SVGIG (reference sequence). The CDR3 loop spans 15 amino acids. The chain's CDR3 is CAWTTGTSGTYEQYF. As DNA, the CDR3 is TGTGCCTGGACCACCGGGACTAGCGGAACCTACGAGCAGTACTTC.

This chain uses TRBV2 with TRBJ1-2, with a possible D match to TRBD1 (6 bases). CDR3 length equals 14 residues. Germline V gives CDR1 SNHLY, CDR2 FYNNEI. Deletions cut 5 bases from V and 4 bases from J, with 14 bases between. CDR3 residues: CASSHKGVSYGYTF. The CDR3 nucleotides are TGTGCCAGCAGTCACAAGGGGGTGAGCTATGGCTACACCTTC.

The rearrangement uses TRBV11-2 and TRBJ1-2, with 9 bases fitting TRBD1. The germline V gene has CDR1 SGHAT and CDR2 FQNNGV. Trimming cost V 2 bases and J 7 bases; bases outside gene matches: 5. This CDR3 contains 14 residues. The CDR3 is CASSLPRTGVGYTF. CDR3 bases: TGTGCCAGCAGCTTACCCCGGACAGGGGTTGGCTACACCTTC. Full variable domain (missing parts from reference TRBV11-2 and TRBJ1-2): EAGVAQSPRYKIIEKRQSVAFWCNPISGHATLYWYQQILGQGPKLLIQFQNNGVVDDSQLPKDRFSAERLKGVDSTLKIQPAKLEDSAVYLCASSLPRTGVGYTFGSGTRLTVV.

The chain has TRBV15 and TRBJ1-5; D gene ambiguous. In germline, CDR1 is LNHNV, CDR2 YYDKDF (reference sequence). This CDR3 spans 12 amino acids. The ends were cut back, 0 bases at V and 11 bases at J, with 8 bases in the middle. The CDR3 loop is CATSRELGSQHF. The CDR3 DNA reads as TGTGCCACCAGCAGAGAACTGGGCTCCCAGCATTTT.

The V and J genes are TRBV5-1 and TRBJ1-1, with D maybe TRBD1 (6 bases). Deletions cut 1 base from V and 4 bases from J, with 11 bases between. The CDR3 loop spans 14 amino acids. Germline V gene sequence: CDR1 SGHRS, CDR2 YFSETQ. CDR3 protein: CASSLTGRATEAFF. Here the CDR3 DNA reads TGCGCCAGCAGCTTGACAGGGAGGGCCACTGAAGCTTTCTTT.

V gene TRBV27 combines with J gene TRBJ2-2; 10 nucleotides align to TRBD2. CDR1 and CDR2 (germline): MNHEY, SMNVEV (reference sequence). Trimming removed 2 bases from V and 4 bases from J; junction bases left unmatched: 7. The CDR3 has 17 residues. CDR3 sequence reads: CASSLRLAGAITGELFF. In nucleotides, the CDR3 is TGTGCCAGCAGTTTACGGCTAGCGGGGGCGATCACCGGGGAGCTGTTTTTT.

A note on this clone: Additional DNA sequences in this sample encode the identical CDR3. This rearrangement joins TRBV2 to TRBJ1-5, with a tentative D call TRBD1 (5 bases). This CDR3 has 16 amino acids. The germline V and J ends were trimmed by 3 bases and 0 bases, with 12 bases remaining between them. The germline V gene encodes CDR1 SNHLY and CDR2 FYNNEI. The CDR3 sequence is CASSEWGGYSNQPQHF. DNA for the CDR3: TGTGCCAGCAGTGAGTGGGGGGGATATAGCAATCAGCCCCAGCATTTT.

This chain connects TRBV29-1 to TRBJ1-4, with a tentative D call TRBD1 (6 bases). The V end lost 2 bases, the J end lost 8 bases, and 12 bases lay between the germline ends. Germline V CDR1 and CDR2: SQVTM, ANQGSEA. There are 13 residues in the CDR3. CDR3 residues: CSVELQGGEKLFF. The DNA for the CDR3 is TGCAGCGTTGAACTACAGGGTGGGGAAAAACTGTTTTTT.

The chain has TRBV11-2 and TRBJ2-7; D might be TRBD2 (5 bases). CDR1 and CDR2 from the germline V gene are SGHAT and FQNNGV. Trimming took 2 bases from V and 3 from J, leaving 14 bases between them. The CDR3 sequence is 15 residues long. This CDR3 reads CASSLLLAKGYEQYF. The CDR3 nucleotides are TGTGCCAGCAGCTTACTCCTAGCCAAGGGCTACGAGCAGTACTTC.